This T cell receptor beta chain was documented in a study of blood T cell repertoires in COVID-19. Study-wide background: Both acute and convalescent COVID-19 samples were obtained from the United States, Italy and Spain. PBMCs, B-cell-depleted T cells, or T cells were the source of the cDNA or gDNA that made up the material.

Authors' analysis steps: By means of reference gene primer amplification, nucleated cell counts were estimated. The method was immunoSEQ multiplex PCR; TCRdb's version includes in-frame clones alone and lacks a portion of them. That table supplies the V and J calls and clone size; D and trimming were determined from the DNA. The sample consists of about 250,000 clones, about 82% of them appearing once. The CDR3 sequence is 16 residues long. V was pared by 5 bases and J by 4 bases, with 11 bases of the junction left unmatched. Germline CDR1 is SEHNR and CDR2 is FQNEAQ (reference sequence). The J gene is TRBJ2-1, the V gene TRBV7-9; 7 nucleotides line up with TRBD1. The TCR originated in a woman of 80 years or more with COVID-19, enrolled during active disease. Sequenced input: peripheral blood. CDR3 nucleotides: TGTGCCAGCAGCGCTCTTGTAGGGGGCTCATACAATGAGCAGTTCTTC. Protein: CASSALVGGSYNEQFF.